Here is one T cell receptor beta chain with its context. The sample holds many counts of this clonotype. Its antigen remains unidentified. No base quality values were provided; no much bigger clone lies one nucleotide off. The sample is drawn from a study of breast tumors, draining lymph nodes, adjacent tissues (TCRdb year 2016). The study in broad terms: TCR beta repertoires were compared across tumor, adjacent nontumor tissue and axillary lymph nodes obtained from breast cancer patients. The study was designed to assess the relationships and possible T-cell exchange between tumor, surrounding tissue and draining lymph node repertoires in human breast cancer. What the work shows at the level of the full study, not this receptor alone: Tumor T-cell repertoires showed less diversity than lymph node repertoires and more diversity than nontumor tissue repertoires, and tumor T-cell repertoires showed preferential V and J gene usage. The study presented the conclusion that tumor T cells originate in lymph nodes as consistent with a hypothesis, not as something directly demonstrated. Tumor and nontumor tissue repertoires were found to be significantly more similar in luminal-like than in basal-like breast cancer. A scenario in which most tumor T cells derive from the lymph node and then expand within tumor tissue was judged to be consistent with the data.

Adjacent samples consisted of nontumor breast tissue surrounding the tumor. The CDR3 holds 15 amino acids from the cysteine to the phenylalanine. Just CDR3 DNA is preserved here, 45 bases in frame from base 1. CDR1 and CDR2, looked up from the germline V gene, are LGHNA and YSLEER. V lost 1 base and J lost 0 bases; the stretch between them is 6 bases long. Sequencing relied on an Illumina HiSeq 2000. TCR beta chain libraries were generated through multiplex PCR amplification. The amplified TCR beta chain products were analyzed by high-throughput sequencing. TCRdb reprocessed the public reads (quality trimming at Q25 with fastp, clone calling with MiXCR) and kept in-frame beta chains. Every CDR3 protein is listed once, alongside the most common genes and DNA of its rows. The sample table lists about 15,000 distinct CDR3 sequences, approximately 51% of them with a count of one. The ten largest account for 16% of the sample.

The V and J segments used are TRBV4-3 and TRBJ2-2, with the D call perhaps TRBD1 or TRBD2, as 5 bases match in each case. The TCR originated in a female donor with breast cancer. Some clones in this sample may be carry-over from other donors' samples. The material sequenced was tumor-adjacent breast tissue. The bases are TGCGCCAGCAGCCAAGCGGGGCCGAACACCGGGGAGCTGTTTTTT. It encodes CASSQAGPNTGELFF.